Shown below are 3 T cell receptor beta chains from a single sample sequenced in a study of T cell responses to AZD1222 COVID-19 vaccine. Profiled with immunoSEQ multiplex PCR; TCRdb holds only in-frame clones, not every one. The table records 150,000 to 200,000 clones, 75% to 95% of them present only once. Sample: peripheral blood, taken on day 0 of AZD1222 vaccination. These receptors all come from an adult in good health.

The rearrangement joins TRBV6-5 to TRBJ1-4; TRBD1 agrees at 7 bases. Unmatched junction bases numbered 6, after V lost 6 bases and J lost 8 bases. Germline V CDR1 and CDR2: MNHEY, SVGAGI. The CDR3 has 13 residues. In DNA form, the CDR3 reads TGTGCCAGCAGGGGACAGCTTGGAGAAAAACTGTTTTTT. This translates into CASRGQLGEKLFF.

The chain combines TRBV7-9 with TRBJ1-1; 8 bases line up with TRBD1. The CDR3 covers 16 residues. In germline, CDR1 is SEHNR, CDR2 FQNEAQ (reference sequence). The junction had 14 bases not matched to a gene; V was cut back by 7 bases and J by 4 bases. The chain's CDR3 is CASNFPSGTGTTEAFF. CDR3 in DNA: TGTGCCAGCAACTTCCCATCGGGGACAGGAACCACTGAAGCTTTCTTT.

The V gene is TRBV5-1, the J gene TRBJ1-6; D possibly corresponds to TRBD1 (5 bases). Germline CDR1 and CDR2: SGHRS and YFSETQ. The CDR3 is 16 amino acids. The germline V and J ends were trimmed by 4 bases and 7 bases, with 18 bases remaining between them. The CDR3 loop is CASSPGKPGGNSPLHF. CDR3 DNA: TGCGCCAGCAGCCCCGGAAAACCCGGGGGGAATTCACCCCTCCACTTT.